This TCR beta chain was captured by sequencing in a study of technical replicates of blood from a handful of donors. The J segment lost 7 bases and the V segment lost 1 base, leaving 6 bases of the junction unmatched. The germline CDR1 and CDR2 sequences are SGHVS and FQNEAQ. CDR3 length equals 15 residues. Repertoires were generated with immunoSEQ multiplex PCR, while TCRdb's copy carries only in-frame clones and drops some. The data show roughly 80,000 clones, with 90% to 95% seen just once and over 0.4% held by the top ten. This clonotype was sampled from a human donor in good health. This chain connects TRBV7-8 to TRBJ2-1; 8 bases are shared with TRBD1. Material for sequencing was T cells isolated from PBMCs. The CDR3 DNA is TGTGCCAGCAGCTTAGTCCAGGGGGCTTATAATGAGCAGTTCTTC. Translation: CASSLVQGAYNEQFF.